This T cell receptor (beta chain) was sequenced in a study of technical replicates of blood from several donors. This clone was recorded once. V lost 6 bases to trimming and J lost 4 bases, with 20 bases between them. The CDR3 length is 16 residues. The germline V gene encodes CDR1 MGHDK and CDR2 SYGVNS. TCRdb keeps only in-frame clones here, not all; method: immunoSEQ multiplex PCR. In the table there are over 50,000 clones, more than 85% of which are singletons. The sample taken for sequencing was PBMCs. V and J are TRBV25-1 and TRBJ2-3, with D maybe TRBD1 (5 bases). This TCR derives from a human donor in good health. Some clones in this sample may be carry-over from other donors' samples. CDR3 sequence (DNA): TGTGCCAGCAGCTACGATAGGACCCAGGGCGCAGATACGCAGTATTTT. Amino acids: CASSYDRTQGADTQYF.